The 19 T cell receptor beta chains below all came from one sample that was sequenced in a study of shared clonotypes between healthy human individuals. The data were produced by immunoSEQ multiplex PCR, yet TCRdb's version contains in-frame clones alone and is incomplete. Among about 980,000 clones listed, approximately 80% were seen once. The specimen sequenced was memory CD4+ T cells sorted from blood. Subset specified: CD45RA-negative fraction. These receptors all stem from a man aged 18 to 35 in good health.

The chain joins TRBV10-3 to TRBJ1-2; TRBD1 is a possible D gene (6 bases). This CDR3 is 15 amino acids long. V lost 3 bases and J lost 2, with 13 bases in between. Germline values: CDR1 ENHRY, CDR2 SYGVKD. In DNA form, the CDR3 reads TGTGCCATCAGTGAATCCCCGGGGGCAAACTATGGCTACACCTTC. Residues: CAISESPGANYGYTF.

The sample holds many counts of this clone. This chain connects TRBV19 to TRBJ2-2; 7 bases align to TRBD1. Germline assignment: CDR1 LNHDA and CDR2 SQIVND (reference sequence). V gave up 5 bases and J gave up 3 bases; unmatched junction bases: 15. The CDR3 runs 18 residues. This chain's CDR3 is CASSSWDSDSQDTGELFF. CDR3 in DNA: TGTGCCAGTAGTTCGTGGGACAGCGACTCCCAGGACACCGGGGAGCTGTTTTTT.

The V gene is TRBV4-1, the J gene TRBJ2-1; D possibly corresponds to TRBD1 (6 bases). This CDR3 is 16 amino acids long. The germline CDR1 and CDR2 sequences are MGHRA and YSYEKL. Between the trimmed V and J ends, which lost 3 bases and 4 bases, there was a span of 16 bases. CDR3 coding DNA: TGCGCCAGCAGCCATACCGGGGTCCAGGGGTACAATGAGCAGTTCTTC. Amino acids: CASSHTGVQGYNEQFF.

The chain joins TRBV25-1 to TRBJ2-7; tentatively, D is TRBD1 (5 bases). Trimming took off 10 bases at V and 0 bases at J, with 13 bases between the two ends. CDR3 length: 13 residues. Germline CDR1 and CDR2: MGHDK and SYGVNS. CDR3 residues: CATQGFLSYEQYF. The CDR3 DNA is TGTGCCACCCAGGGTTTTCTCTCCTACGAGCAGTACTTC.

The gene calls are TRBV12-5 and TRBJ2-7, with D possibly matching TRBD2 (5 bases). V gave up 6 bases and J gave up 0 bases, with 15 bases separating them. The CDR3 length is 15 residues. From germline, CDR1 is LGHNT and CDR2 FRNRAP. The CDR3 DNA is TGTGCTAGTGGGGAAGCTAGCCGTAGCTCCTACGAGCAGTACTTC. The encoded protein is CASGEASRSSYEQYF.

This chain joins TRBV9 and TRBJ1-2, with 8 bases matching TRBD1. The CDR3 extends over 15 amino acids. V shed 4 bases, J shed 1 base, and the junction held 6 bases outside the gene matches. Germline CDR1 SGDLS, CDR2 YYNGEE. The DNA for the CDR3 is TGTGCCAGCAGCCTTACAGGGGGTTTTAACTATGGCTACACCTTC. Amino acid sequence: CASSLTGGFNYGYTF. Full variable domain (outside the CDR3, taken from reference TRBV9 and TRBJ1-2): DSGVTQTPKHLITATGQRVTLRCSPRSGDLSVYWYQQSLDQGLQFLIQYYNGEERAKGNILERFSAQQFPDLHSELNLSSLELGDSALYFCASSLTGGFNYGYTFGSGTRLTVV.

The chain links TRBV11-2 to TRBJ1-3, with TRBD1 matching 7 bases. From germline, CDR1 is SGHAT and CDR2 FQNNGV. The J segment lost 0 bases and the V segment lost 5 bases, leaving 4 bases of the junction unmatched. The CDR3 covers 15 residues. This chain's CDR3 is CASSKGQDSGNTIYF. The CDR3 DNA is TGTGCCAGCAGCAAAGGACAGGACTCTGGAAACACCATATATTTT.

J is TRBJ1-4 and V is TRBV11-2, with TRBD1 matching 7 bases. CDR1 is SGHAT and CDR2 is FQNNGV in the germline V gene. J lost 3 bases, V lost 3 bases, and 1 base had no gene match. This CDR3 contains 14 residues. Here the CDR3 reads CASSFQGANEKLFF. CDR3 nucleotide sequence: TGTGCCAGCAGCTTTCAGGGGGCTAATGAAAAACTGTTTTTT.

J is TRBJ2-7 and V is TRBV5-6; possible D gene TRBD1, 7 bases. The germline V gene encodes CDR1 SGHDT and CDR2 YYEEEE. Trimming took off 4 bases at V and 5 bases at J, with 19 bases between the two ends. This CDR3 has 15 residues. The CDR3 sequence is CASSAFDRDFDEQYF. The CDR3 bases are TGTGCCAGCAGCGCCTTTGACAGGGACTTCGACGAGCAGTACTTC.

The chain is built from TRBV5-8 and TRBJ2-1, with TRBD2 matching 8 bases. Germline CDR1 and CDR2: SGHTS and YDEGEE. The CDR3 loop spans 15 amino acids. V shed 2 bases and J 9 bases; nucleotides not matched to a gene: 10. The CDR3 is CASSLDGAGVGEQFF. The CDR3 region has the DNA TGTGCCAGCAGCTTAGACGGAGCGGGAGTTGGTGAGCAGTTCTTC.

The V call is TRBV2, the J call TRBJ2-3, with D uncertain. Germline values: CDR1 SNHLY, CDR2 FYNNEI. The CDR3 totals 15 residues. The ends were cut back, 4 bases at V and 2 bases at J, with 13 bases in the middle. The CDR3: CASSAHGRYTDTQYF. The CDR3 nucleotides are TGTGCCAGCAGTGCGCACGGTAGATACACAGATACGCAGTATTTT.

This rearrangement joins TRBV5-6 to TRBJ1-6; 9 bases are a match to TRBD1. The CDR3 sequence is 15 residues long. Per germline, CDR1 SGHDT and CDR2 YYEEEE. V was pared by 4 bases and J by 7 bases, with 6 bases of the junction left unmatched. CDR3 protein: CASSEDRGRNSPLHF. CDR3 DNA sequence: TGTGCCAGCAGCGAGGACAGGGGCCGGAATTCACCCCTCCACTTT. Full variable domain (outside the CDR3, taken from reference TRBV5-6 and TRBJ1-6): DAGVTQSPTHLIKTRGQQVTLRCSPKSGHDTVSWYQQALGQGPQFIFQYYEEEERQRGNFPDRFSGHQFPNYSSELNVNALLLGDSALYLCASSEDRGRNSPLHFGNGTRLTVT.

Comments on this clone: A far larger clone is only one base removed, so a read error is likely. Other DNA sequences of this sample code for an identical CDR3. This rearrangement joins TRBV28 to TRBJ2-7; D unclear. Looked up from germline, CDR1 is MDHEN and CDR2 is SYDVKM. The V gene lost 6 bases and the J gene lost 4 bases, with 7 bases spanning the gap. The CDR3 has 11 residues. CDR3 nucleotide sequence: TGTGCCAGCAGCTTAAATTACGAGCAGTACTTC. Translated: CASSLNYEQYF.

J is TRBJ1-2 and V is TRBV4-1; D unclear. Germline lookup yields CDR1 MGHRA and CDR2 YSYEKL. Trimming left V 1 base short and J 4 bases short, with 16 bases between. The CDR3 is 16 amino acids. CDR3 coding DNA: TGCGCCAGCAGCCAAGCATCACTGGTAACGTTCTATGGCTACACCTTC. This gives the protein CASSQASLVTFYGYTF.

The chain joins TRBV30 to TRBJ1-4; D may be TRBD1 (5 bases). This CDR3 has 14 residues. The V and J ends lost 8 bases and 3 bases respectively, with 16 bases between them. Germline CDR1 and CDR2: GTSNPN and SVGIG (reference sequence). CDR3 nucleotides: TGTGCCCTCGGGGCCCCGAATTCTAATGAAAAACTGTTTTTT. Translating it yields CALGAPNSNEKLFF.

This chain connects TRBV28 to TRBJ2-2, with no clear D. This CDR3 has 14 residues. CDR1 and CDR2 (germline): MDHEN, SYDVKM. The DNA of the CDR3 is TGTGCAGTCCATAGGGCCGGTATCGCCGGGGAGCTGTTTTTT. Translation: CAVHRAGIAGELFF.

This chain joins TRBV5-1 and TRBJ2-5, with 8 bases matching TRBD1. Trimming removed 7 bases from V and 4 bases from J; junction bases left unmatched: 21. The CDR3 extends over 18 amino acids. Germline assignment: CDR1 SGHRS and CDR2 YFSETQ. CDR3 sequence: CASSLGGSGTGIGETQYF. Written as DNA, the CDR3 is TGCGCCAGCTCCCTGGGAGGATCCGGGACAGGCATTGGAGAGACCCAGTACTTC.

This chain connects TRBV11-3 to TRBJ2-3; D remains ambiguous. CDR1 is SGHNT, CDR2 YENEEA, per germline. There are 14 residues in the CDR3. V lost 3 bases and J lost 4, with 11 bases in between. CDR3 bases: TGTGCCAGCAGCTTTGGTCGCCAGTCAGATACGCAGTATTTT. It encodes CASSFGRQSDTQYF.

The V gene is TRBV21-1, the J gene TRBJ1-2. TRBV21-1 is assigned pseudogene status. The CDR3 runs 18 residues. CDR3 in DNA: TGTGCCAGCAGCATTCATAGGGGGGCTAACACCTTCGCCTATGGCTACACCTTC. Its translation is CASSIHRGANTFAYGYTF.